Below are 28 T cell receptor beta chains sequenced from a single sample in a study of regulatory T cells in long-lasting Graves disease. The TCR beta library used iRepertoire HTBI primers with Arm-PCR amplification of CDR3. TCRdb analysed the multiplex PCR reads with MiXCR anew, one entry per CDR3 protein. The table includes hundreds of thousands of distinct CDR3 sequences, more than 10% detected once. Time point defined: newly diagnosed GD, antithyroid drugs for less than 3 months. Preparation of the TCR library used RNA extracted from PBMCs. Separately, the same data were catalogued under a study of T cells in Graves' hyperthyroidism and ophthalmopathy.

Here the sequenced sample was peripheral blood mononuclear cells (PBMCs), taken at new diagnosis, from a patient treated with antithyroid drugs. These receptors originate from a woman in her twenties or thirties with Graves disease.

The chain employs TRBV7-9 and TRBJ2-1, with D perhaps TRBD2 (6 bases). Trimming took 1 base from V and 6 from J, leaving 19 bases between them. CDR1 SEHNR and CDR2 FQNEAQ come from the germline V gene (reference sequence). There are 17 residues in the CDR3. In nucleotides, the CDR3 is TGTGCCAGCAGCTTAGTTGAGGGGAGGTCTTCTAGCAATGAGCAGTTCTTC. It encodes CASSLVEGRSSSNEQFF. The full variable domain, rest sourced from reference TRBV7-9 and TRBJ2-1, is DTGVSQNPRHKITKRGQNVTFRCDPISEHNRLYWYRQTLGQGPEFLTYFQNEAQLEKSRLLSDRFSAERPKGSFSTLEIQRTEQGDSAMYLCASSLVEGRSSSNEQFFGPGTRLTVL.

This clonotype has ten or more counts. This sequence joins TRBV11-2 and TRBJ2-4; D is unclear. The germline V gene encodes CDR1 SGHAT and CDR2 FQNNGV. The CDR3 contains 13 residues. V dropped 5 bases and J dropped 0 bases, with 5 bases sitting between them. CDR3 nucleotides: TGTGCCAGCAGCGAAATAGCCAAAAACATTCAGTACTTC. Its translation is CASSEIAKNIQYF.

This clonotype was counted many times. The V gene is TRBV28, the J gene TRBJ1-1, with D perhaps TRBD1 (6 bases). Trimming took 11 bases from V and 0 from J, leaving 19 bases between them. CDR1 is MDHEN, CDR2 SYDVKM, per germline. The CDR3 spans 15 residues. In DNA form, the CDR3 reads TGTGCCTCAACCCGGGGGCTGGGTTTGAACACTGAAGCTTTCTTT. This codes for CASTRGLGLNTEAFF. Complete variable domain (other parts from reference TRBV28 and TRBJ1-1): DVKVTQSSRYLVKRTGEKVFLECVQDMDHENMFWYRQDPGLGLRLIYFSYDVKMKEKGDIPEGYSVSREKKERFSLILESASTNQTSMYLCASTRGLGLNTEAFFGQGTRLTVV.

This clonotype has only a few counts. V is TRBV6-1 and J is TRBJ1-5, with a weak D call TRBD1 (5 bases). V was cut by 0 bases and J by 4 bases, with 10 bases left in between. The CDR3 has 15 residues. Germline V CDR1 and CDR2: MNHNS, SASEGT. The CDR3 coding sequence is TGTGCCAGCAGTGAAGCGACAGTGCAAAATCAGCCCCAGCATTTT. Translating it yields CASSEATVQNQPQHF.

This clonotype was observed at least ten times. The gene calls are TRBV9 and TRBJ2-5; D possibly corresponds to TRBD2 (7 bases). Germline values: CDR1 SGDLS, CDR2 YYNGEE. The V end lost 0 bases, the J end lost 5 bases, and 11 bases lay between the germline ends. The length of the CDR3 is 14 residues. The CDR3 sequence: CASSVGGGRETQYF. As DNA, the CDR3 is TGTGCCAGCAGCGTAGGCGGGGGCAGGGAGACCCAGTACTTC.

This clonotype was seen repeatedly, ten times or more. This chain links TRBV28 with TRBJ1-1; 7 positions match TRBD1. The trim removed 5 bases at V and 0 bases at J, leaving 3 bases unmatched. CDR1 is MDHEN and CDR2 is SYDVKM in the germline V gene. The CDR3 sequence is 14 residues long. CDR3 sequence reads: CASSVTGVNTEAFF. The CDR3 coding sequence is TGTGCCAGCAGTGTCACAGGGGTGAACACTGAAGCTTTCTTT.

This clonotype was counted at least ten times. The chain joins TRBV6-5 to TRBJ2-5, with a weak D call TRBD1 (6 bases). Looked up from germline, CDR1 is MNHEY and CDR2 is SVGAGI. The CDR3 consists of 16 residues. The V and J ends lost 0 bases and 5 bases respectively, with 16 bases between them. Written as DNA, the CDR3 is TGTGCCAGCAGTTACTCGAACCAGGGGATGGAGGAGACCCAGTACTTC. Translated: CASSYSNQGMEETQYF.

This clonotype was counted ten times or more. The V and J genes are TRBV29-1 and TRBJ1-2; D ambiguous. CDR3 length: 13 residues. CDR1 and CDR2 from the germline V gene are SQVTM and ANQGSEA. V lost 4 bases and J lost 2, with 11 bases in between. The CDR3 DNA reads as TGCAGCGTTGGAATAGCCGTAAACTATGGCTACACCTTC. Protein: CSVGIAVNYGYTF.

This clonotype was recorded a few times. The chain uses TRBV7-9 and TRBJ2-1; D remains unclear. The CDR3 covers 15 residues. Trimming pared 2 bases from V and 2 bases from J, leaving 10 bases between. Germline V gene sequence: CDR1 SEHNR, CDR2 FQNEAQ (reference sequence). CDR3 sequence: CASSLISDTYNEQFF. As DNA, the CDR3 is TGTGCCAGCAGCTTAATAAGCGACACCTACAATGAGCAGTTCTTC.

The chain recombines TRBV13 with TRBJ2-7, with D possibly called TRBD1 or TRBD2 (5 bases each). The CDR3 is made up of 14 amino acids. V lost 3 bases to trimming and J lost 2 bases, with 11 bases between them. Germline CDR1 reads PRHDT; CDR2 reads FYEKMQ (reference sequence). The CDR3 DNA sequence: TGTGCCAGCAGCTTCCGGGACGGGGCCTACGAGCAGTACTTC. This translates into CASSFRDGAYEQYF.

This clonotype was picked up many times. This sequence joins TRBV2 and TRBJ2-5; 7 bases are shared with TRBD2. V lost 6 bases to trimming and J lost 5 bases; unmatched junction nucleotides: 6. CDR3 length equals 13 residues. Germline CDR1 and CDR2: SNHLY and FYNNEI. The CDR3 is CASRATGGETQYF. CDR3 nucleotides: TGTGCCAGCAGAGCCACGGGAGGTGAGACCCAGTACTTC. The entire variable domain, with the rest obtained from reference TRBV2 and TRBJ2-5, is as follows: EPEVTQTPSHQVTQMGQEVILRCVPISNHLYFYWYRQILGQKVEFLVSFYNNEISEKSEIFDDQFSVERPDGSNFTLKIRSTKLEDSAMYFCASRATGGETQYFGPGTRLLVL.

This clonotype was observed many times. The V call is TRBV19, the J call TRBJ1-1, with 7 bases aligning to TRBD1. The CDR3 has 15 amino acids. J was trimmed by 2 bases and V by 5 bases; bases with no gene match: 8. Per the germline V gene, CDR1 is LNHDA and CDR2 is SQIVND (reference sequence). This chain's CDR3 is CASSPSTGINTEAFF. DNA for the CDR3: TGTGCCAGTAGTCCGTCGACAGGGATTAACACTGAAGCTTTCTTT.

In its sample, this clonotype was seen many times. This chain joins TRBV20-1 and TRBJ1-1; D not certain. The CDR3 is made up of 14 amino acids. The germline V gene encodes CDR1 DFQATT and CDR2 SNEGSKA (reference sequence). The V and J ends lost 0 bases and 4 bases respectively, with 12 bases between them. This CDR3 is CSARDRREVTEAFF. Here the CDR3 DNA reads TGCAGTGCTAGAGATCGGCGGGAGGTCACTGAAGCTTTCTTT.

This clonotype was observed at least ten times. J is TRBJ2-7 and V is TRBV29-1; tentatively, D is TRBD1 or TRBD2 (6 bases each). V lost 5 bases, J lost 2 bases, and 16 bases lay in between. The CDR3 contains 14 residues. In germline, CDR1 is SQVTM, CDR2 ANQGSEA. The CDR3 loop reads CSVSRTTGPYEQYF. The CDR3 nucleotides are TGCAGCGTTAGTAGGACTACAGGGCCCTACGAGCAGTACTTC.

Turning to this clonotype: A read error may produce the germline difference seen at one junction end. The chain recombines TRBV10-3 with TRBJ2-1; 10 bases map to TRBD2. The CDR3 covers 16 residues. The germline CDR1 and CDR2 sequences are ENHRY and SYGVKD. CDR3 DNA sequence: TGTGCCATCAGTGAGGCTAGACTAGCGGGCTACAATGGGCAGTTCTTC. Its protein product is CAISEARLAGYNGQFF.

The rearrangement uses TRBV5-1 and TRBJ2-6; D ambiguous. With 2 bases removed from V and 0 bases from J, the gap between germline ends came to 12 bases. This CDR3 is built from 17 residues. Germline CDR1 and CDR2: SGHRS and YFSETQ. CDR3 nucleotide sequence: TGCGCCAGCAGCTTTAGTCGGTTTGACTCTGGGGCCAACGTCCTGACTTTC. It codes for CASSFSRFDSGANVLTF.

This chain uses TRBV6-7 with TRBJ2-2; 8 bases match TRBD1. TRBV6-7 is filed as an ORF, its function uncertain. The ends lost 7 bases at V and 5 bases at J; junction bases unmatched: 3. This CDR3 region has 13 residues. For the CDR3, the DNA is TGTGCCAGCAATGGACAGGGTACCGGGGAGCTGTTTTTT. It encodes CASNGQGTGELFF.

This clonotype was seen many times. The chain carries TRBV6-2 or TRBV6-3 and TRBJ2-1; possibly TRBD2 for D (6 bases). The CDR3 length is 14 residues. Trimming cost V 7 bases and J 3 bases, with 13 bases left between them. CDR1 and CDR2 from the germline V gene are MNHEY and SVGEGT. The CDR3 is CASKTRDFYNEQFF. Here the CDR3 DNA reads TGTGCCAGCAAAACCCGGGACTTCTACAATGAGCAGTTCTTC.

This clonotype appeared many times. The V gene is TRBV19, the J gene TRBJ2-2; TRBD2 matches 13 bases. With 6 bases clipped from V and 6 bases from J, the junction kept 16 bases outside the gene matches. CDR1 is LNHDA, CDR2 SQIVND, per germline (reference sequence). The CDR3 consists of 19 residues. The CDR3 bases are TGTGCCAGTAGCAAGGGACTAGCGGGAAATTTGGGGCGACCCGGGGAGCTGTTTTTT. This gives the protein CASSKGLAGNLGRPGELFF.

At least ten counts were recorded for this clonotype. V gene TRBV11-3 combines with J gene TRBJ2-5; TRBD2 matches at 13 bases. Germline CDR1 and CDR2: SGHNT and YENEEA. This CDR3 has 17 amino acids. V lost 1 base to trimming and J lost 10 bases; unmatched junction nucleotides: 12. DNA of the CDR3: TGTGCCAGCAGCTTAGGTACCCCCGGGACTAGCGGGGCAGACCAGTACTTC. Protein: CASSLGTPGTSGADQYF.

Note on this clonotype: A read error may explain this, as a much larger clone is one base away. The rearrangement uses TRBV11-2 and TRBJ1-5; perhaps TRBD1 as D (6 bases). Germline V gene data show CDR1 as SGHAT and CDR2 as FQNNGV. The CDR3 consists of 14 residues. The CDR3 here is CASSLNRAQQPQPF. The CDR3 nucleotides read TGTGCCAGCAGCTTGAACAGGGCCCAGCAGCCCCAGCCTTTT.

This clonotype was observed a few times. The rearrangement links TRBV27 to TRBJ2-1; 9 bases match TRBD2. Per the germline V gene, CDR1 is MNHEY and CDR2 is SMNVEV (reference sequence). V shed 3 bases and J 8 bases; nucleotides not matched to a gene: 8. CDR3 length: 15 amino acids. CDR3 nucleotides: TGTGCCAGCAGTTTCCGGCCTTTAGCGGGAGATGAGCAGTTCTTC. Its translation: CASSFRPLAGDEQFF.

This clonotype turned up a few times. The rearrangement links TRBV7-6 to TRBJ2-3, with TRBD2 identical over 15 bases. The V segment lost 6 bases and the J segment 3 bases; nucleotides outside the gene matches: 4. Germline V gene lookup returns CDR1 SGHVS and CDR2 FNYEAQ. The CDR3 consists of 16 residues. The CDR3 spells CASSGTSGRLTDTQYF. Written as DNA, the CDR3 is TGTGCCAGCAGTGGGACTAGCGGGAGGCTAACAGATACGCAGTATTTT.

Ten or more counts support this clonotype. The rearrangement links TRBV11-2 to TRBJ1-4; D unresolved. The CDR3 spans 13 residues. Trimming left V 3 bases short and J 5 bases short, with 7 bases between. Germline CDR1 is SGHAT and CDR2 is FQNNGV. The CDR3 bases are TGTGCCAGCAGCTTGGATCCGAATGAAAAACTGTTTTTT. It is translated as CASSLDPNEKLFF.

This clonotype has ten or more counts. One end of the junction fails to match germline, which may point to a read error. The rearrangement uses TRBV20-1 and TRBJ2-7, with TRBD2 matching 8 bases. The CDR3 runs 11 residues. Germline CDR1 reads DFQATT; CDR2 reads SNEGSKA (reference sequence). CDR3 nucleotides: TGCAGTGCTAGAGACTTAGGGACTAGTCACTTC. Translating it yields CSARDLGTSHF.

This rearrangement joins TRBV9 to TRBJ1-2; 8 positions agree with TRBD1. The ends lost 4 bases at V and 1 base at J; junction bases unmatched: 6. This CDR3 region has 15 residues. In germline, CDR1 is SGDLS, CDR2 YYNGEE. The CDR3 DNA reads TGTGCCAGCAGCCGGGACAGGATCGATAACTATGGCTACACCTTC. This gives the protein CASSRDRIDNYGYTF. The entire variable domain, with the rest obtained from reference TRBV9 and TRBJ1-2, is as follows: DSGVTQTPKHLITATGQRVTLRCSPRSGDLSVYWYQQSLDQGLQFLIQYYNGEERAKGNILERFSAQQFPDLHSELNLSSLELGDSALYFCASSRDRIDNYGYTFGSGTRLTVV.

About this clonotype itself: A read error may be the cause here, since a much bigger clone is one base away. J is TRBJ2-5 and V is TRBV27; TRBD2 aligns across 10 bases. The CDR3 runs to 15 residues. Per the germline V gene, CDR1 is MNHEY and CDR2 is SMNVEV (reference sequence). V lost 5 bases, J lost 1 base, and 4 bases stayed unmatched. CDR3 residues: CASSGLAASQETQYF. DNA for the CDR3: TGTGCCAGCAGTGGACTAGCGGCTAGCCAAGAGACCCAGTACTTC.

This clonotype came up many times. The chain is built from TRBV12-3 or TRBV12-4 and TRBJ2-2; 10 nucleotides align to TRBD2. CDR3 length: 15 amino acids. With 3 bases clipped from V and 5 bases from J, the junction kept 3 bases outside the gene matches. The CDR3 protein is CASSLLAGVTGELFF. The CDR3 DNA reads TGTGCCAGCAGTTTGCTAGCGGGAGTGACCGGGGAGCTGTTTTTT.